The 2 T cell receptor beta chains presented below share a single source sample, sequenced in a study of shared clonotypes between healthy human individuals. Generated by immunoSEQ multiplex PCR, the TCRdb table keeps only in-frame clones and is missing some. The profile shows 2 million to 2.5 million clones, 92% of them singletons. The specimen sequenced was naive CD4+ T cells from PBMCs. Noted subset: CD45RA+ positively selected. These receptors were obtained from a man between 18 and 35 years old in good health. Some clones in this sample may be carry-over from other donors' samples.

In its sample, this clone was seen a few times. V gene TRBV14 combines with J gene TRBJ2-1; TRBD2 is a possible D gene (5 bases). Trimming took off 1 base at V and 8 bases at J, with 9 bases between the two ends. The CDR3 covers 13 residues. Germline V CDR1 and CDR2: SGHDN, FVKESK. DNA for the CDR3: TGTGCCAGCAGCCAAGTCGGAGGATATGAGCAGTTCTTC. It specifies CASSQVGGYEQFF.

This clone was observed once. This rearrangement joins TRBV7-3 to TRBJ2-1; 7 bases line up with TRBD2. Germline loops: CDR1 SGHTA, CDR2 FQGTGA. The CDR3 sequence is 17 residues long. The V and J ends lost 2 bases and 1 base, in that order; junction bases with no gene match: 8. The CDR3 spells CASSLSPSGISYNEQFF. CDR3 in DNA: TGTGCCAGCAGCTTATCACCCAGCGGGATATCCTACAATGAGCAGTTCTTC.